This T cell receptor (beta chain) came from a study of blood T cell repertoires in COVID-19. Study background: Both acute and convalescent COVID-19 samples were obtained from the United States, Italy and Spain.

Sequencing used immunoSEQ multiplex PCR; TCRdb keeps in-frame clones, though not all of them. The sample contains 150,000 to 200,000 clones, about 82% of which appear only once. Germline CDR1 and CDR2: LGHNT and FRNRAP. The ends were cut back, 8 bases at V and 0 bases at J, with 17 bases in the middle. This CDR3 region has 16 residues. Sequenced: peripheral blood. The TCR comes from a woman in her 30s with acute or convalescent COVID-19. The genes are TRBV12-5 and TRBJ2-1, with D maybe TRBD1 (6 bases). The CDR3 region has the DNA TGTGCTAGTTCCGAACCGGGACATAGCTCCTACAATGAGCAGTTCTTC. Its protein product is CASSEPGHSSYNEQFF.